This passage covers 25 T cell receptor beta chains from one sample sequenced in a study of T cell responses to AZD1222 COVID-19 vaccine. Only in-frame clones appear in the TCRdb table, and some are missing; sequencing was by immunoSEQ multiplex PCR. The data show about 120,000 clones, more than 80% seen once. The source material was peripheral blood, sampled 28 days after the second dose of the MenACWY control vaccine. These receptors all come from an adult who received the MenACWY meningococcal vaccine as a control.

The genes are TRBV11-2 and TRBJ2-3; 9 nucleotides agree with TRBD1. With 5 bases clipped from V and 3 bases from J, the junction kept 9 bases outside the gene matches. This CDR3 has 16 amino acids. Germline V CDR1 and CDR2: SGHAT, FQNNGV. CDR3 bases: TGTGCCAGCAGCCCACGGACAGGGGTAGCGACAGATACGCAGTATTTT. This gives the protein CASSPRTGVATDTQYF.

This chain's CDR3 is CASSLAVGTDVYGYTF. The CDR3, as DNA: TGTGCCAGCAGCTTGGCAGTAGGGACAGACGTTTATGGCTACACCTTC. This sequence joins TRBV5-4 and TRBJ1-2, with TRBD1 matching 7 bases. The CDR3 is 16 amino acids. Germline V lookup: CDR1 SGHNT, CDR2 YYREEE (reference sequence). J was trimmed by 5 bases and V by 0 bases; bases with no gene match: 10.

Note on this clone: Likely a read error: the CDR3 ends without its conserved phenylalanine or tryptophan. The DNA is omitted, as the CDR3 cannot be located on it reliably, and the CDR3 follows TCRdb's listing. The rearrangement links TRBV5-1 to TRBJ1-6; the table's D call of TRBD1 was not tested on the DNA. The CDR3 spans 8 residues, counting both ends. The V gene's germline CDR1 is SGHRS and CDR2 YFSETQ. CDR3 amino acids: CASPGVRR.

The V gene is TRBV6-4, the J gene TRBJ2-7; D is possibly TRBD1 (6 bases). Germline CDR1 is MRHNA and CDR2 is SNTAGT. The CDR3 covers 19 residues. V lost 4 bases and J 1 base, leaving 26 bases between the germline ends. The DNA for the CDR3 is TGTGCCAGCAGTGGTTCTTCTAAGTCCGGGGACATCCTATCCTACGAGCAGTACTTC. Residues: CASSGSSKSGDILSYEQYF.

The rearrangement uses TRBV27 and TRBJ1-4, with D perhaps matching TRBD1 (6 bases). Trimming removed 5 bases from V and 8 bases from J, with 12 bases in between. The CDR3 length is 13 residues. Germline CDR1 and CDR2: MNHEY and SMNVEV (reference sequence). The CDR3 loop is CASSPLQGEKLFF. The CDR3, as DNA: TGTGCCAGCAGTCCCCTACAGGGAGAAAAACTGTTTTTT.

This rearrangement joins TRBV11-2 to TRBJ2-5, with D tentatively TRBD1 (5 bases). Germline V CDR1 and CDR2: SGHAT, FQNNGV. Trimming removed 4 bases from V and 2 bases from J, with 14 bases in between. The CDR3 spans 15 residues. The CDR3 DNA sequence: TGTGCCAGCAGCTCGGATCTTCGGACACAAGAGACCCAGTACTTC. The encoded protein is CASSSDLRTQETQYF.

The chain recombines TRBV7-9 with TRBJ1-5, with TRBD1 matching 7 bases. The V segment lost 0 bases and the J segment 6 bases; nucleotides outside the gene matches: 8. The CDR3 has 16 amino acids. In germline, CDR1 is SEHNR, CDR2 FQNEAQ (reference sequence). The CDR3 bases are TGTGCCAGCAGCTTAGCTGGTCCGACAGGGAGTCAGCCCCAGCATTTT. Its translation is CASSLAGPTGSQPQHF.

CDR3 in DNA: TGTGCCAGCAGCCCTGGTTCAGGGTCCAGGAATGAGCAGTTCTTC. This codes for CASSPGSGSRNEQFF. The genes are TRBV3-1 (or the pseudogene TRBV3-2) and TRBJ2-1; possible D gene TRBD1, 5 bases. This CDR3 spans 15 amino acids. Trimming left V 4 bases short and J 7 bases short, with 17 bases between. The germline V gene encodes CDR1 LGHDT and CDR2 YNNKEL (reference sequence).

The chain is built from TRBV5-1 and TRBJ1-1; 7 nucleotides match TRBD1. The junction had 13 bases not matched to a gene; V was cut back by 3 bases and J by 5 bases. From germline, CDR1 is SGHRS and CDR2 YFSETQ. This CDR3 is 16 amino acids long. The CDR3 sequence is CASSSQPGTALTEAFF. In DNA form, the CDR3 reads TGCGCCAGCAGCTCCCAACCCGGGACAGCTCTTACTGAAGCTTTCTTT.

V gene TRBV18 combines with J gene TRBJ2-5; D not certain. The CDR3 is 14 amino acids. The germline CDR1 and CDR2 sequences are KGHSH and LQKENI. Trimming took 1 base from V and 5 from J, leaving 11 bases between them. The CDR3 DNA reads TGTGCCAGCTCACCACGTTCATTTGTGGAGACCCAGTACTTC. It encodes CASSPRSFVETQYF. The entire variable domain, with the rest obtained from reference TRBV18 and TRBJ2-5, is as follows: NAGVMQNPRHLVRRRGQEARLRCSPMKGHSHVYWYRQLPEEGLKFMVYLQKENIIDESGMPKERFSAEFPKEGPSILRIQQVVRGDSAAYFCASSPRSFVETQYFGPGTRLLVL.

The chain is built from TRBV9 and TRBJ1-2, with a weak D call TRBD1 (5 bases). The germline V and J ends were trimmed by 0 bases and 7 bases, with 13 bases remaining between them. The CDR3 contains 14 residues. CDR1 and CDR2 from the germline V gene are SGDLS and YYNGEE. This CDR3 reads CASSVDPYQGGYTF. The CDR3 DNA follows: TGTGCCAGCAGCGTAGACCCCTATCAGGGTGGCTACACCTTC.

The chain links TRBV2 to TRBJ2-5; tentative D call: TRBD2 (6 bases). The ends were cut back, 6 bases at V and 4 bases at J, with 6 bases in the middle. The CDR3 sequence is 11 residues long. Germline V gives CDR1 SNHLY, CDR2 FYNNEI. In DNA form, the CDR3 reads TGTGCCAGCAGGGGAGGAGAGACCCAGTACTTC. Its translation is CASRGGETQYF. The whole variable domain, remainder taken from reference TRBV2 and TRBJ2-5, is EPEVTQTPSHQVTQMGQEVILRCVPISNHLYFYWYRQILGQKVEFLVSFYNNEISEKSEIFDDQFSVERPDGSNFTLKIRSTKLEDSAMYFCASRGGETQYFGPGTRLLVL.

V is TRBV4-3 and J is TRBJ2-2; tentative D call: TRBD1 (6 bases). The CDR3 loop spans 15 amino acids. Trimming took 0 bases from V and 8 from J, leaving 13 bases between them. Germline V gene lookup returns CDR1 LGHNA and CDR2 YSLEER. CDR3 amino acids: CASSQDAWTVGELFF. DNA of the CDR3: TGCGCCAGCAGCCAAGATGCTTGGACAGTAGGGGAGCTGTTTTTT.

This clone was seen once. The CDR3 DNA sequence: TGCGCCAGCAGCCAAGTGTTGGGAGTGGACCCCCGGCAGTACTTC. Its translation: CASSQVLGVDPRQYF. The chain employs TRBV4-1 and TRBJ2-7, with D tentatively TRBD2 (5 bases). The length of the CDR3 is 15 residues. Germline CDR1 reads MGHRA; CDR2 reads YSYEKL. Trimming pared 1 base from V and 9 bases from J, leaving 19 bases between.

The gene calls are TRBV5-8 and TRBJ1-3; D may be TRBD1 (6 bases). The germline V gene has CDR1 SGHTS and CDR2 YDEGEE. The CDR3 is 15 residues long. Trimming removed 5 bases at V and 0 bases at J, with 12 bases between. The CDR3 DNA reads as TGTGCCAGCAGGTTCGACAGGAGCTCTGGAAACACCATATATTTT. This gives the protein CASRFDRSSGNTIYF. Supplemented by reference TRBV5-8 and TRBJ1-3, the full variable domain reads EAGVTQSPTHLIKTRGQQATLRCSPISGHTSVYWYQQALGLGLQFLLWYDEGEERNRGNFPPRFSGRQFPNYSSELNVNALELEDSALYLCASRFDRSSGNTIYFGEGSWLTVV.

The chain employs TRBV3-1 (or the pseudogene TRBV3-2) and TRBJ1-5; the D is unclear. The CDR3 has 16 residues. V dropped 1 base and J dropped 4 bases, with 14 bases sitting between them. Looked up from germline, CDR1 is LGHDT and CDR2 is YNNKEL (reference sequence). CDR3 sequence reads: CASSQGTGERNQPQHF. The CDR3, as DNA: TGTGCCAGCAGCCAAGGGACGGGAGAGCGTAATCAGCCCCAGCATTTT.

This chain joins TRBV29-1 and TRBJ2-5; D is tentatively TRBD1 or TRBD2 (5 bases each). The CDR3 covers 14 residues. Per germline, CDR1 SQVTM and CDR2 ANQGSEA. V lost 4 bases and J 5 bases, leaving 17 bases between the germline ends. The CDR3 region is CSVAGHFQGETQYF. The CDR3 DNA is TGCAGCGTTGCGGGGCATTTCCAAGGGGAGACCCAGTACTTC.

This chain joins TRBV29-1 and TRBJ1-2; D not certain. V was cut by 3 bases and J by 5 bases, with 16 bases left in between. The CDR3 is 14 residues long. The germline gives CDR1 SQVTM, CDR2 ANQGSEA. The CDR3 nucleotides are TGCAGCGTTGACCCGGCGGGCGGACGTTATGGCTACACCTTC. Encoded protein: CSVDPAGGRYGYTF.

The V and J genes are TRBV5-6 and TRBJ1-2, with 8 bases lining up with TRBD1. The V segment lost 0 bases and the J segment 0 bases; nucleotides outside the gene matches: 1. This CDR3 has 15 residues. Germline V gives CDR1 SGHDT, CDR2 YYEEEE. In nucleotides, the CDR3 is TGTGCCAGCAGCTTGGAACAGGGGGCTAACTATGGCTACACCTTC. This encodes CASSLEQGANYGYTF.

The rearrangement joins TRBV28 to TRBJ1-3, with unresolved D. V shed 5 bases and J shed 0 bases, with 2 bases lying between them. Germline lookup yields CDR1 MDHEN and CDR2 SYDVKM. The length of the CDR3 is 12 residues. CDR3 in amino acids: CASSTSGNTIYF. CDR3 nucleotides: TGTGCCAGCAGTACCTCTGGAAACACCATATATTTT.

This sequence joins TRBV7-3 and TRBJ2-1; 8 nucleotides match TRBD1. Germline lookup yields CDR1 SGHTA and CDR2 FQGTGA. The CDR3 runs 16 residues. The J segment lost 8 bases and the V segment lost 5 bases, leaving 14 bases of the junction unmatched. CDR3 sequence (DNA): TGTGCCAGCAGCCCCCAGCCCCGACAGGGGTGGGATGAGCAGTTCTTC. As protein: CASSPQPRQGWDEQFF. Combining the CDR3 with reference TRBV7-3 and TRBJ2-1 gives the whole variable domain GAGVSQTPSNKVTEKGKYVELRCDPISGHTALYWYRQSLGQGPEFLIYFQGTGAADDSGLPNDRFFAVRPEGSVSTLKIQRTERGDSAVYLCASSPQPRQGWDEQFFGPGTRLTVL.

The genes are TRBV5-5 and TRBJ2-1; perhaps TRBD1 as D (6 bases). Germline V CDR1 and CDR2: SGHKS, YYEKEE (reference sequence). There are 16 residues in the CDR3. V was pared by 4 bases and J by 4 bases, with 18 bases between. CDR3 loop: CASSPVKGESYNEQFF. The CDR3 nucleotides read TGTGCCAGCAGCCCGGTAAAGGGGGAATCTTACAATGAGCAGTTCTTC.

The V call is TRBV11-1, the J call TRBJ2-7; tentatively, D is TRBD1 (5 bases). Germline V gives CDR1 SGHAT, CDR2 FQDESV (reference sequence). The length of the CDR3 is 14 residues. The V end was cut by 5 bases, the J end by 1 base, with 12 bases between. The CDR3: CASSPLDKSYEQYF. The CDR3 region has the DNA TGTGCCAGCAGCCCCTTGGACAAATCCTACGAGCAGTACTTC.

V and J are TRBV28 and TRBJ2-7; 10 nucleotides line up with TRBD2. The CDR3 is made up of 16 amino acids. Trimming cost V 4 bases and J 1 base; bases outside gene matches: 7. Germline V CDR1 and CDR2: MDHEN, SYDVKM. CDR3 region: CASSSPTSGDSYEQYF. The CDR3 DNA follows: TGTGCCAGCAGTTCCCCAACTAGCGGGGATTCCTACGAGCAGTACTTC.

This clone was seen more than once but under ten times. The V and J genes are TRBV11-2 and TRBJ1-1; D perhaps matches TRBD1 (5 bases). V was shortened by 3 bases and J by 1 base, with 9 bases between the two germline ends. Per the germline V gene, CDR1 is SGHAT and CDR2 is FQNNGV. The length of the CDR3 is 14 residues. The DNA of the CDR3 is TGTGCCAGCAGCTTGGGGGTCAGGAACACTGAAGCTTTCTTT. Translated, it gives CASSLGVRNTEAFF.